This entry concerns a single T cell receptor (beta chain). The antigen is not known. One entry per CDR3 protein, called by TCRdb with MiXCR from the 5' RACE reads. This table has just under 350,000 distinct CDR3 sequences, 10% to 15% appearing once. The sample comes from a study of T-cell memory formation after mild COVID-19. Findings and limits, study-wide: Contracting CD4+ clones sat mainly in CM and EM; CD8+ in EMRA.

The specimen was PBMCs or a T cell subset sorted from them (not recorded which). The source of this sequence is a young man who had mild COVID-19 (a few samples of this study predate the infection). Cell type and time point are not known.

CDR3 coding DNA: TGTGCCAGCAGCACCACTAGCGGGGGCAGGGATACGCAGTATTTT. Protein sequence: CASSTTSGGRDTQYF. V is TRBV7-3 and J is TRBJ2-3; 11 bases are shared with TRBD2. V was clipped by 5 bases and J by 6 bases; unmatched bases: 7. From germline, CDR1 is SGHTA and CDR2 FQGTGA. This CDR3 has 15 amino acids.